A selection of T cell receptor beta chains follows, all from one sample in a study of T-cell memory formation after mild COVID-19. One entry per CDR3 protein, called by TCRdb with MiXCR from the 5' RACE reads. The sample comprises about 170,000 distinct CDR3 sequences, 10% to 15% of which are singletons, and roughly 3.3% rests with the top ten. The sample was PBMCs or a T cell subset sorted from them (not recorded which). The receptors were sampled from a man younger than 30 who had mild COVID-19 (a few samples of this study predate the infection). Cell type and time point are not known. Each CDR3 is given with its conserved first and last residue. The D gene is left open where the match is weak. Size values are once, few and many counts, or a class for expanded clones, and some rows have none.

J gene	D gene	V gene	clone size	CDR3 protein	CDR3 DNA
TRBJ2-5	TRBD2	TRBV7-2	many	CASSSGLAVETQYF	TGTGCCAGCAGTAGCGGACTAGCTGTAGAGACCCAGTACTTC
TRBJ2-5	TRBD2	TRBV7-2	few	CASSLVIAGGRETQYF	TGTGCCAGCAGCTTAGTGATAGCGGGGGGAAGAGAGACCCAGTACTTC
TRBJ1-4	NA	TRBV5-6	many	CASSFGQPNEKLFF	TGTGCCAGCAGCTTCGGACAGCCAAATGAAAAACTGTTTTTT
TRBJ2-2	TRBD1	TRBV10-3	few	CATRRTGRTGELFF	TGTGCCACCAGAAGGACAGGGAGGACCGGGGAGCTGTTTTTT
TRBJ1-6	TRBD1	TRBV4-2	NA	CASSQQAGQTNSPLHF	TGTGCCAGCAGCCAACAAGCGGGACAGACGAATTCACCCCTCCACTTT
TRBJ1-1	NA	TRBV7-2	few	CASSSRGWDTEAFF	TGTGCCAGCAGCTCGAGGGGGTGGGACACTGAAGCTTTCTTT
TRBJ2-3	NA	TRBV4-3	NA	CASSQGMADTQYF	TGCGCCAGCAGCCAAGGGATGGCAGATACGCAGTATTTT
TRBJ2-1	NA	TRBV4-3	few	CASSQGPGSDNEQFF	TGCGCCAGCAGCCAAGGCCCAGGTTCGGACAATGAGCAGTTCTTC
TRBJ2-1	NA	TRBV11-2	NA	CASSWGHRNANEQFF	TGTGCCAGCAGCTGGGGACATAGGAATGCGAATGAGCAGTTCTTC
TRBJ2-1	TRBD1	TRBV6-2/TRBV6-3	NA	CASSYSTGLGNEQFF	TGTGCCAGCAGTTACTCGACAGGGCTTGGCAATGAGCAGTTCTTC
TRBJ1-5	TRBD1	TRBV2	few	CASTSRGTGNSNQPQHF	TGTGCCAGCACCAGTCGCGGGACAGGGAATAGCAATCAGCCCCAGCATTTT
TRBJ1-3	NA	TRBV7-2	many	CASSPRQVRSGNTIYF	TGTGCCAGCAGCCCCCGACAGGTTCGCTCTGGAAACACCATATATTTT
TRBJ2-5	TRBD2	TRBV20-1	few	CSATQLARETQYF	TGCAGTGCTACCCAACTAGCGCGGGAGACCCAGTACTTC
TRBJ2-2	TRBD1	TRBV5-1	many	CATNRGPSNTGELFF	TGCGCCACTAACAGGGGACCGTCGAACACCGGGGAGCTGTTTTTT
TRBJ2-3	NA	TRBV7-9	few	CASGAGNTDTQYF	TGTGCCAGTGGAGCAGGGAACACAGATACGCAGTATTTT
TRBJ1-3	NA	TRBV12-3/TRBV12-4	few	CASRFTGSGNTIYF	TGTGCCAGCAGATTCACAGGCTCTGGAAACACCATATATTTT
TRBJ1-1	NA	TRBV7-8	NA	CASSPGARGIGTEAFF	TGTGCCAGCAGCCCGGGGGCTAGGGGGATCGGCACTGAAGCTTTCTTT
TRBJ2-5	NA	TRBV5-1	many	CASSLTRPSQETQYF	TGCGCCAGCAGCTTGACCAGGCCCTCGCAAGAGACCCAGTACTTC
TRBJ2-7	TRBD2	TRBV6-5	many	CASGWLAGGKSSYEQYF	TGTGCCAGCGGGTGGCTAGCGGGGGGAAAAAGCTCCTACGAGCAGTACTTC
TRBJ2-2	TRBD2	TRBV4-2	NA	CASSPQRGGTGELFF	TGTGCCAGCAGCCCCCAGCGGGGGGGCACCGGGGAGCTGTTTTTT
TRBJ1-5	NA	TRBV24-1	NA	CATSAEDSAQPQHF	TGTGCCACCAGTGCCGAGGATTCGGCTCAGCCCCAGCATTTT
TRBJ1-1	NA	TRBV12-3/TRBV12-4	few	CASRLDNGIAFF	TGTGCCAGCAGGCTAGACAACGGGATCGCTTTCTTT
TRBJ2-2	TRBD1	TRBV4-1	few	CASSHPTGGTGELFF	TGCGCCAGCAGCCACCCGACAGGGGGGACCGGGGAGCTGTTTTTT
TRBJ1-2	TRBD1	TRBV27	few	CASSPGTAPPYGYTF	TGTGCCAGCAGTCCGGGGACAGCCCCTCCCTATGGCTACACCTTC
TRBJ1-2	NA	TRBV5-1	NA	CASTGLGRSGYTF	TGCGCCAGCACCGGGCTGGGCCGCAGCGGCTACACCTTC
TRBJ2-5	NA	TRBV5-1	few	CASSLHTEETQYF	TGCGCCAGCAGCCTACACACCGAAGAGACCCAGTACTTC
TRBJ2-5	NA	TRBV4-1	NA	CASSLYHLQETQYF	TGCGCCAGCAGCCTGTATCACTTGCAAGAGACCCAGTACTTC
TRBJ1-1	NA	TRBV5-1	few	CASSPTGGGAEAFF	TGCGCCAGCAGCCCCACCGGGGGAGGCGCTGAAGCTTTCTTT
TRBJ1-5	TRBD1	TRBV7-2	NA	CASSFQGASNQPQHF	TGTGCCAGCAGCTTTCAGGGGGCCAGCAATCAGCCCCAGCATTTT
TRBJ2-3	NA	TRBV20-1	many	CSAIEGPSADTQYF	TGCAGTGCTATCGAGGGCCCCTCTGCAGATACGCAGTATTTT
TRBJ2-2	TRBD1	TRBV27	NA	CASSLYVTGGDTGELFF	TGTGCCAGCAGTTTATACGTGACAGGGGGCGACACCGGGGAGCTGTTTTTT
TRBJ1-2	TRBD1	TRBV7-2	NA	CASSSHGQGGGYTF	TGTGCCAGCAGCTCCCACGGACAGGGGGGGGGCTACACCTTC
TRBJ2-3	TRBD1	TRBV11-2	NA	CASSSNRGADTQYF	TGTGCCAGCAGCTCGAACAGGGGGGCAGATACGCAGTATTTT
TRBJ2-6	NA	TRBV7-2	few	CASSSGEGGANVLTF	TGTGCCAGCAGCTCAGGGGAGGGCGGGGCCAACGTCCTGACTTTC
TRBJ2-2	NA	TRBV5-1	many	CASSLAGDGTGELFF	TGCGCCAGCAGCTTGGCCGGAGATGGGACCGGGGAGCTGTTTTTT
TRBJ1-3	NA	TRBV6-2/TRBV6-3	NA	CASSYSAARIFGRNTIYF	TGTGCCAGCAGTTACTCCGCAGCCAGGATCTTCGGTAGAAACACCATATATTTT
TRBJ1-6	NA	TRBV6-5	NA	CASSYFSPTRVHRALHF	TGTGCCAGCAGTTATTTCTCTCCGACCCGAGTCCACCGGGCCCTCCACTTT
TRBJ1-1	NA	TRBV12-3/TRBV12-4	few	CASSRTNTEAFF	TGTGCCAGCAGCCGGACAAACACTGAAGCTTTCTTT
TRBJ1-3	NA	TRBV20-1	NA	CSGRQRFGNTIYF	TGCAGTGGCCGGCAGCGTTTTGGAAACACCATATATTTT
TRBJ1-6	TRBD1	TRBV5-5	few	CASSLLGQGTAPLHF	TGTGCCAGCAGCTTGTTGGGACAGGGGACGGCACCCCTCCACTTT
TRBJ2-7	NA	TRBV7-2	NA	CASSLVSDEQYF	TGTGCCAGCAGCTTAGTTTCCGACGAGCAGTACTTC
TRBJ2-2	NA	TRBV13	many	CASSLPGGELFF	TGTGCCAGCAGCCTCCCTGGGGGGGAGCTGTTTTTT
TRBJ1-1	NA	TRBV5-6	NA	CASSSLDQAGAFF	TGTGCCAGCAGCTCCCTAGATCAAGCTGGAGCTTTCTTT
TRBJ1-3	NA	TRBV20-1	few	CSAEDSGNTIYF	TGCAGTGCCGAGGACTCTGGAAACACCATATATTTT